Sequencing of this TCR beta chain was carried out in a study of T cells in tuberculosis. Thawed, overnight-rested PBMC were stained with GMM-loaded CD1B tetramer, viability dye and anti-CD3, then sorted. CD1B tetramers were loaded with Rhodococcus equi-derived C32 glucose monomycolate. Each donor contributed roughly 100,000 sorted tetramer-negative cells. Profiled with immunoSEQ multiplex PCR; TCRdb holds only in-frame clones, not every one. The top ten clones hold 1.9% of a sample with 80,000 to 100,000 clones, approximately 91% of them seen once. The CDR3 is made up of 16 amino acids. Germline V gives CDR1 SGHTA, CDR2 FQGNSA. J lost 2 bases, V lost 5 bases, and 8 bases had no gene match. This clone was recorded only once.

The source material was CD1b-GMM tetramer-negative cells sorted from PBMCs. The TCR originated in an adult woman with latent tuberculosis. The rearrangement joins TRBV7-2 to TRBJ2-3; TRBD2 aligns across 9 bases. CDR3: CASSPPAGGDTDTQYF. CDR3 coding DNA: TGTGCCAGCAGCCCACCTGCGGGGGGGGACACAGATACGCAGTATTTT.